Sequencing of this TCR beta chain was carried out in a study of T cells expressing NK-cell markers. The CDR3 is made up of 13 amino acids. Looked up from germline, CDR1 is SQVTM and CDR2 is ANQGSEA. TCRdb re-called the 5' RACE reads, yielding one record per CDR3 amino acid sequence without DNA. This sample's table reports about 450,000 distinct CDR3 sequences. As to this clonotype: What it binds is not known.

General study results and limits: Top CD8+ clonotypes included the dominant CD3+CD56+NKG2C+ clonotypes in 5 or 6 donors. A handful of donors likewise had their CD3+CD56-NKG2C+ fraction led by these clonotypes.

This clonotype was obtained from a woman between 18 and 70 years old in good health. The chain employs TRBV29-1 and TRBJ2-5; TCRdb's D gene call, TRBD2, goes unchecked for lack of DNA. The sample was blood T cells: a sorted CD56 or NKG2C T cell subset, CD4+ or CD8+ T cells, or bulk PBMC T cells (not recorded which). The CDR3 spells CSVVGLLGTTQYF.